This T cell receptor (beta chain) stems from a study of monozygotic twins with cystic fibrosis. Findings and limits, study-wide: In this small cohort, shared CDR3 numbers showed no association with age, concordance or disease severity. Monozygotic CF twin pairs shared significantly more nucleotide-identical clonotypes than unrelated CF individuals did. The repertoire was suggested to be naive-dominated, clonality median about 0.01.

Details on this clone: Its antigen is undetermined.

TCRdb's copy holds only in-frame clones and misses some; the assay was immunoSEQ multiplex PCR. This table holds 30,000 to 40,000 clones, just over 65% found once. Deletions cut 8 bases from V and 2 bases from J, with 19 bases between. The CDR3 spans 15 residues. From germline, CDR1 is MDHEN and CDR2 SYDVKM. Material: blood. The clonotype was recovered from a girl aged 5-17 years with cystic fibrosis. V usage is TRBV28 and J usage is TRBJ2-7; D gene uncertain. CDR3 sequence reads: CASGKSGLSTYEQYF. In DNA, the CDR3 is TGTGCCAGCGGAAAAAGTGGCTTAAGCACCTACGAGCAGTACTTC.